Listed below are T cell receptor beta chains from one sample, sequenced in a study of memory CD4+ T cells and cytomegalovirus serostatus. The protocol was immunoSEQ multiplex PCR, while the TCRdb copy is restricted to in-frame clones and leaves out a portion. The table lists roughly 50,000 clones, more than 65% of them singletons. Sequenced sample: memory CD4+ T cells from blood. The receptors were gathered from an adult in good health and CMV-seronegative. Some clones in this sample may be carry-over from other donors' samples. Both conserved end residues are part of each CDR3. Fields, in order: V gene, J gene, D gene, clone size, CDR3 length, CDR3 DNA, CDR3 protein. D genes are given only for firm matches. For some rows the clone size is stated as once, few or many, or as a class when expanded; others skip it.

>TRBV6-4|TRBJ1-1|TRBD1|few|14
TGTGCCAGCAGTAGACAGGGGTGGCACACTGAAGCTTTCTTT
CASSRQGWHTEAFF
>TRBV28|TRBJ2-5|-|-|13
TGTGCCAGCAGTTCTATCGACGGGGAGACCCAGTACTTC
CASSSIDGETQYF
>TRBV28|TRBJ2-4|TRBD2|-|15
TGTGCCAGCAGTTCGGGACTAGCGGGAGGGGGCATTCAGTACTTC
CASSSGLAGGGIQYF
>TRBV28|TRBJ2-7|-|-|13
TGTGCCAGCAGTTTCGGCAGGGGTTACGAGCAGTACTTC
CASSFGRGYEQYF
>TRBV11-3|TRBJ2-2|-|-|12
TGTGCCAGCAGCTCCCTCTCCGGGGAGCTGTTTTTT
CASSSLSGELFF
>TRBV6-1|TRBJ2-2|TRBD1|-|15
TGTGCCAGCAGTCTTTGGGGACAGCCCACCGGGGAGCTGTTTTTT
CASSLWGQPTGELFF
>TRBV11-2|TRBJ1-4|-|once|13
TGTGCCAGCACATTTCAAACTAATGAAAAACTGTTTTTT
CASTFQTNEKLFF
>TRBV29-1|TRBJ2-7|TRBD1|-|13
TGCAGCGTTGGCACAGGGGGGCCCTACGAGCAGTACTTC
CSVGTGGPYEQYF
>TRBV30|TRBJ2-3|-|once|13
TGTGCCTGGAGTGTAATCCGGGCAGATACGCAGTATTTT
CAWSVIRADTQYF
>TRBV19|TRBJ1-5|-|-|13
TGTGCCACTTCTCCGGGACACAATCAGCCCCAGCATTTT
CATSPGHNQPQHF
>TRBV19|TRBJ1-6|-|few|15
TGTGCCAGTAGCCCCGACCGGACTTATAATTCACCCCTCCACTTT
CASSPDRTYNSPLHF
>TRBV4-3|TRBJ2-3|TRBD2|-|17
TGCGCCAGCAGCCAAGATCCCCAAGCGGGACTCACAGATACGCAGTATTTT
CASSQDPQAGLTDTQYF
>TRBV29-1|TRBJ2-2|TRBD2|-|16
TGCAGCGCCGGGACTAGCGGGAGTGTTTGGACCGGGGAGCTGTTTTTT
CSAGTSGSVWTGELFF
>TRBV11-2|TRBJ1-4|-|few|16
TGTGCCAGCAGCTCGGGCTTGCAGGCAACTAATGAAAAACTGTTTTTT
CASSSGLQATNEKLFF
>TRBV5-5|TRBJ1-4|-|-|14
TGTGCCAGCAGCTTGGGGACAGTAAATGAAAAACTGTTTTTT
CASSLGTVNEKLFF
>TRBV20-1|TRBJ1-5|-|-|11
TGCAGTGCTCAAATGGGCCAGCCCCAGCATTTT
CSAQMGQPQHF
>TRBV2|TRBJ2-7|-|-|13
TGTGCCAGCAGGGTCAGGGCCACCTACGAGCAGTACTTC
CASRVRATYEQYF
>TRBV6-6|TRBJ1-2|-|-|14
TGTGCCAGCAGACAACCGACAGCTAACTATGGCTACACCTTC
CASRQPTANYGYTF
>TRBV30|TRBJ1-4|-|few|12
TGTGCCTGGAAGCCCGACAATGAAAAACTGTTTTTT
CAWKPDNEKLFF
>TRBV9|TRBJ2-5|-|-|12
TGTGCCAGCAGCGCATCCCAAGAGACCCAGTACTTC
CASSASQETQYF
>TRBV7-8|TRBJ2-7|-|few|15
TGTGCCAGCAGCTTAGCGCTGGTAGCGGACTACGAGCAGTACTTC
CASSLALVADYEQYF